The sequence of this T cell receptor (beta chain) was determined in a study of T cell repertoires in cytomegalovirus infection (dated by TCRdb to about 2019). A note on the overall study: The peptide stimulations were aimed at well-studied HLA-B-restricted epitopes as well as recently identified HLA-C-restricted CMV epitopes, whose presentation resists viral immunomodulation. The HLA type of each donor mattered for the analysis, because public TCR beta signatures pointed to carriage of CMV infection along with the matching HLA type. What the study reported, not specific to this receptor: In the ex vivo response, HLA-C-restricted CMV-specific TCR beta clonotypes were dominant, and in two of eight donors the single most frequent clonotype came from this HLA-C-restricted group. Carriers of CMV infection plus the relevant HLA type were discriminated by the cumulative frequency of public TCR beta family members in the study cohort and in an independent roughly 370-donor cohort.

Sequencing was carried out with an Illumina HiSeq 1500. The public reads were reanalyzed by TCRdb: fastp trimming at Q25, MiXCR alignment, in-frame beta chains only. Here each entry gathers all rows of one CDR3 protein and keeps the most common genes and DNA. This sample comprises approximately 350,000 distinct CDR3 sequences, approximately 35% of them detected only once. In total, the top ten clones hold approximately 13% of the sample. For this clonotype: What antigen it recognizes has not been identified. No clone much larger than this one lies a single base away; base qualities are absent.

The treatment or condition label, read with the paper, signifies: in vitro stimulation with specific CMV peptide epitopes to enrich CMV-specific T cells. Spanning cysteine to phenylalanine, the CDR3 consists of 14 amino acids. The kept DNA is CDR3 alone, 42 bases in frame from the first base. From the germline V gene, CDR1 is SGHTA and CDR2 is FQGTGA. V sheds 7 bases and J sheds 4 bases, leaving 17 bases between their ends. This specimen consisted of cultured PBMCs, obtained from culture after CMV antigen stimulation. The sequence was obtained from a human donor in good health (CMV status not recorded). Some clones in this sample may be carry-over from other donors' samples. The chain employs TRBV7-3 and TRBJ2-7; matching of 6 bases hints at TRBD1 as the D gene. The CDR3 reads CASNLFRGSYEQYF. The nucleotide sequence is given as TGTGCCAGCAACCTATTCAGGGGTTCGTACGAGCAGTACTTC.